This record covers a single T cell receptor (beta chain). Its recognized antigen is unknown. No base qualities exist here, and no much larger clone lies one base off it. The immunoSEQ Assay, a bias-controlled multiplex PCR, was used to amplify TCRbeta CDR3 regions from genomic DNA. Under the source paper's analysis protocol: Nucleated cell counts per sample were estimated from amplification of reference gene primers within the assay. To quantify the absolute abundance of each unique TCRbeta CDR3 rearrangement, sequence reads were collapsed and filtered. Productive Simpson clonality was computed per sample as the square root of Simpson's diversity index over productive rearrangements. TCRdb retrieved this table from immuneACCESS and kept in-frame rearrangements only. Not all clones are present; in checked studies, unresolved V genes account for under half, and no reason is known for the remainder. V and J calls plus clone size are reproduced from that table; the DNA served to infer D and trimming. The sample contains around 200,000 clones, around 89% of them found a single time. Just over 2.5% of the sample is taken by the ten largest.

These data come from a study of blood T cell repertoires in COVID-19 (dated by TCRdb to 2018 to 2021). In terms of the full investigation: Collaborator samples came from the United States, Italy and Spain and covered acute and convalescent phases of COVID-19. Where HLA class I and class II types were available, the types were taken from metadata supplied by the sample provider, not from assay-based typing. A freely available public database, intended as a resource for researchers studying the immune response to SARS-CoV-2, is where the repertoires were released. The prospective study material was composed of cDNA or gDNA derived from T cells, B-cell-depleted T cells, or PBMCs. The samples were drawn from the first 160 participants of the ongoing ImmuneRACE study and from 1,254 subjects provided by 6 global collaborators. Sample metadata almost always included a de-identified subject ID, COVID-19 status, age in years and sex. The dataset comprised deeply sampled blood TCRbeta repertoires from subjects exposed to, actively infected with, or recovered from COVID-19. Broader findings and caveats from the paper: How much clinical and demographic metadata was included differed by source and by participant, and the metadata was provided uncurated.

The germline ends are 11 bases apart after V is trimmed by 2 bases and J by 3 bases. The CDR3 measures 15 amino acids from cysteine to phenylalanine. CDR3 DNA is the only sequence kept; it has 45 bases, read in frame from the first base. For CDR1 and CDR2, the germline V gene lists MGHRA and YSYEKL. In the prospective study, participants were roughly 18 to 89 years old, resided in fewer than 25 geographic areas of the United States, and were enrolled through a virtual design. To assign participants to cohorts, the prospective study relied on clinical history that participants themselves reported in a screening survey and a study questionnaire. For ImmuneRACE Cohort 3, a participant was defined as recovered based on two consecutive negative NP/OP PCR tests, clearance by a healthcare professional, or resolution of symptoms. Each participant in the prospective study had whole blood, serum and a nasopharyngeal or oropharyngeal swab collected by mobile phlebotomists. Participants in the prospective study had the option to provide additional blood draws and questionnaires over a 2-month period. Before DNA extraction, prospective study blood samples were shipped either frozen or at room temperature.

This receptor was obtained from a woman in her 30s who had recovered from COVID-19. The rearranged chain carries TRBV4-1 and TRBJ2-1; TRBD2 is perhaps the D gene, given 6 matching bases. Sample: PBMCs or T cells enriched from blood (not recorded which). The CDR3 loop reads CASSQPTRNYNEQFF. The sequence in DNA is TGCGCCAGCAGCCAACCGACTAGGAACTACAATGAGCAGTTCTTC.